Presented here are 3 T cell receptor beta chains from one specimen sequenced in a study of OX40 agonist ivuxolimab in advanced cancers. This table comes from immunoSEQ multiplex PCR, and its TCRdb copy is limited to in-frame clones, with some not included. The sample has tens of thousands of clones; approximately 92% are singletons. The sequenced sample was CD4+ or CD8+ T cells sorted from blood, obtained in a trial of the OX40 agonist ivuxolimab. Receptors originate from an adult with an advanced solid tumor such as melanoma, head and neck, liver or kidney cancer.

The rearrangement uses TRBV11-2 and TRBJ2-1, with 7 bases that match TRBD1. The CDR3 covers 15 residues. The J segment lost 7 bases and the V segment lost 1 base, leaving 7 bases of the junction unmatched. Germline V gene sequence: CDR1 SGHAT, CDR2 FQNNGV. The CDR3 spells CASSLGRGRVNEQFF. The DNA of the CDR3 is TGTGCCAGCAGCTTAGGAAGGGGGCGCGTGAATGAGCAGTTCTTC.

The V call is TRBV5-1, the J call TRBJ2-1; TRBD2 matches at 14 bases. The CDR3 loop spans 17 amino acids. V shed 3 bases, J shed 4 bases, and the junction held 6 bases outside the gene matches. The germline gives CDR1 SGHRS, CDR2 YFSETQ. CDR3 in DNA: TGCGCCAGCAGCTATGGGACTAGCGGGAGTAGGTACAATGAGCAGTTCTTC. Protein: CASSYGTSGSRYNEQFF.

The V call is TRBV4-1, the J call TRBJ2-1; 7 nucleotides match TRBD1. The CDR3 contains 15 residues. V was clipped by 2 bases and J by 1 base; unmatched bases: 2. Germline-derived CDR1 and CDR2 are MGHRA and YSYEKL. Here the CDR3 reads CASSQQQGSYNEQFF. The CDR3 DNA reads TGCGCCAGCAGCCAACAACAGGGGTCCTACAATGAGCAGTTCTTC.